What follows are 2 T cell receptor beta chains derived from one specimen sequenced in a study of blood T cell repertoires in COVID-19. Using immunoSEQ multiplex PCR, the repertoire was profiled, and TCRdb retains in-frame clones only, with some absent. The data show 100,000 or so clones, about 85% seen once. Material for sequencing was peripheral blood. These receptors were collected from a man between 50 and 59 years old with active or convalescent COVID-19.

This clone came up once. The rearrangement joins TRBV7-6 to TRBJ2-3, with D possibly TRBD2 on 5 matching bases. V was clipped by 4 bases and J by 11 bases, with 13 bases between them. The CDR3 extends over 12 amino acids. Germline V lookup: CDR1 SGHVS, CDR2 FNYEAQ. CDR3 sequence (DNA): TGTGCCAGCAGCTCCTGGGAGAGGAAGCAGTATTTT. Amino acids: CASSSWERKQYF.

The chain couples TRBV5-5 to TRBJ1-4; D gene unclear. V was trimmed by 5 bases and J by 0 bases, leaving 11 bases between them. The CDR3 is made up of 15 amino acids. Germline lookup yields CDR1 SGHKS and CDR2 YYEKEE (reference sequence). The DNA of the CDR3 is TGTGCCAGCAGGCCCAGACTCGCAACTAATGAAAAACTGTTTTTT. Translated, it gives CASRPRLATNEKLFF.